This T cell receptor (beta chain) is from a study of blood T cell repertoires in COVID-19. On the study more broadly: Whether acute or convalescent, the COVID-19 samples came from the United States, Italy and Spain.

In the authors' methods: Amplifying reference gene primers gave estimates of nucleated cell counts. Generated by immunoSEQ multiplex PCR, the TCRdb table keeps only in-frame clones and is missing some. The D gene and trimming were derived from the DNA, and the V and J assignments and clone size from that table. This sample has about 210,000 clones, with approximately 85% found just once. Sequenced sample: peripheral blood. This receptor was taken from a woman aged 65 to 85 with COVID-19, enrolled during active disease.

CDR3 coding DNA: TGCAGTGCTAGTTCCTACCAGGGTCAGAATTCACCCCTCCACTTT. Its protein is CSASSYQGQNSPLHF. The V and J genes are TRBV20-1 and TRBJ1-6, with a tentative D call TRBD1 (5 bases). CDR1 is DFQATT and CDR2 is SNEGSKA in the germline V gene (reference sequence). The CDR3 totals 15 residues. V lost 3 bases, J lost 7 bases, and 16 bases lay in between.